This T cell receptor beta chain originates from a study of T cell repertoires in cytomegalovirus infection. About the research overall: Indicated by public TCR beta signatures were CMV infection and matching HLA type.

TCRdb analysed the reads with MiXCR anew, one entry per CDR3 protein. The sample includes approximately 1,000,000 distinct CDR3 sequences, roughly 31% of them seen just once. V lost 3 bases to trimming and J lost 3 bases, with 14 bases between them. This CDR3 comprises 15 residues. The table lists this clonotype with many counts. Its antigen is not identified. The input for sequencing was cultured CD8+ T cells from PBMCs, taken from culture after CMV antigen stimulation. The chain recombines TRBV12-3 or TRBV12-4 with TRBJ1-1; D is perhaps TRBD1 (5 bases). This receptor was obtained from a human donor in good health (CMV status not recorded). Some clones in this sample may be carry-over from other donors' samples. CDR3 DNA sequence: TGTGCCAGCAGTTTTTCGGCAGGGCAGGACACTGAAGCTTTCTTT. It translates to CASSFSAGQDTEAFF.